This T cell receptor beta chain was retrieved from a study of human T cells and chemical hapten exposure. About the study: Skin on the upper inner arm, around 2 cm by around 2 cm in size, was sensitized with 2% DPC. Cases of alopecia areata, totalis or universalis occurred in a predominantly female patient group.

V was shortened by 1 base and J by 8 bases, with 9 bases between the two germline ends. This CDR3 has 13 amino acids. Germline CDR1 and CDR2: LGHNA and YSLEER. Separate cDNA molecules received unique molecular identifiers, which the library attached to them. Each CDR3 protein is one row after TCRdb ran MiXCR on the RACE reads. Of around 69,000 distinct CDR3 sequences in the sample, 8.5% to 9% were seen once. Described time point: patch test 2, 6 weeks after DPC sensitization. The sample's treatment: therapeutic diphenylcyclopropenone sensitization with weekly scalp DPC. Here the sequenced sample was whole blood, taken in connection with sensitization to the hapten diphenylcyclopropenone (DPC). The rearrangement links TRBV4-3 to TRBJ2-1; TRBD2 is a possible D gene (6 bases). This TCR came from a woman between 45 and 65 years old with alopecia areata. Some clones in this sample may be carry-over from other donors' samples. For the CDR3, the DNA is TGCGCCAGCAGCCAAGGTTCGGGGGATGAGCAGTTCTTC. Residues: CASSQGSGDEQFF.